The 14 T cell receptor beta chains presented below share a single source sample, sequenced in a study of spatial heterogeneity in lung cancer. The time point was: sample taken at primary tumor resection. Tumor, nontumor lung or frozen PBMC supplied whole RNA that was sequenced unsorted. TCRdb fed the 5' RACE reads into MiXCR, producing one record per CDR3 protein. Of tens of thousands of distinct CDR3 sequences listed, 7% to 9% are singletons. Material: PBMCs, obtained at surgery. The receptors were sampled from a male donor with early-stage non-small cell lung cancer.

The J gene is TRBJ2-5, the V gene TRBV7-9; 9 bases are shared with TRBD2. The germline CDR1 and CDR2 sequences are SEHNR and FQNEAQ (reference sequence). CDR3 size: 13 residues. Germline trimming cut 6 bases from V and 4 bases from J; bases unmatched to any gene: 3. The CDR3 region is CASSLAGIETQYF. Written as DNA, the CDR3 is TGTGCCAGCAGTCTAGCGGGGATAGAGACCCAGTACTTC.

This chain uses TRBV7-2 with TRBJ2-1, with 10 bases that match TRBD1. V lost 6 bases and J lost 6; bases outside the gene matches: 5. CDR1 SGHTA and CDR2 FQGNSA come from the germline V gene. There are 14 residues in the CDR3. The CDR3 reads CASRTGGGGNEQFF. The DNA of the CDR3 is TGTGCCAGCAGGACAGGGGGCGGAGGCAATGAGCAGTTCTTC.

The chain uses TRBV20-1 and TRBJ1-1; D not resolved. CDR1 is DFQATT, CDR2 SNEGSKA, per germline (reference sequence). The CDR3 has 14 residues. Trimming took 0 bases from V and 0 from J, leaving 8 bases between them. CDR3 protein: CSARDRVVNTEAFF. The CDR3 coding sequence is TGCAGTGCTAGAGATCGGGTAGTGAACACTGAAGCTTTCTTT.

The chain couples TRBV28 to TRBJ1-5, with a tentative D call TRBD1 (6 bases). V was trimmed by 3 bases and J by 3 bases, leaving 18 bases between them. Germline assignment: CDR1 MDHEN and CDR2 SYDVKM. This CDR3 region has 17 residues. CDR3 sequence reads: CASSFPGAMRSNQPQHF. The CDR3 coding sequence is TGTGCCAGCAGTTTCCCGGGGGCGATGCGATCCAATCAGCCCCAGCATTTT.

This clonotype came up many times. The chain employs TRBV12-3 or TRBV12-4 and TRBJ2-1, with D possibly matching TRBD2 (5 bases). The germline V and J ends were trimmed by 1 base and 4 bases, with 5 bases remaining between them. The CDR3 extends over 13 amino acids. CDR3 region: CASSLGTYNEQFF. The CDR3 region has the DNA TGTGCCAGCAGTTTAGGGACTTACAATGAGCAGTTCTTC.

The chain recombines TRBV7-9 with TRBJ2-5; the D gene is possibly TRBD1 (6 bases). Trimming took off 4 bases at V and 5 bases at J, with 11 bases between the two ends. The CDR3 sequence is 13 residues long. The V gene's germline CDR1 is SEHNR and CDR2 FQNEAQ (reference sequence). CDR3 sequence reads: CASSSTGMETQYF. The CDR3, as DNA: TGTGCCAGCAGCTCAACAGGGATGGAGACCCAGTACTTC.

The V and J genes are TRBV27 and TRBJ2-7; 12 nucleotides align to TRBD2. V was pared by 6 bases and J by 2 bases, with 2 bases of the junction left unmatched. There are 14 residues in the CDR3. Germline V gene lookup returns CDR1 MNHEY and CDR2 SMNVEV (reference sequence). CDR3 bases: TGTGCCAGCAGCCGGACTAGCGGGGCCTACGAGCAGTACTTC. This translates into CASSRTSGAYEQYF.

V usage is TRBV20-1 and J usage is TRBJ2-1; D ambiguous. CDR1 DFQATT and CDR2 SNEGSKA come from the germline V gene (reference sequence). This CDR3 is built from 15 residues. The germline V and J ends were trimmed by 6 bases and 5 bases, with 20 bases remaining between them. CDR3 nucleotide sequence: TGCAGTGCCCTGACCGGTCACACAGCACACAATGAGCAGTTCTTC. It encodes CSALTGHTAHNEQFF.

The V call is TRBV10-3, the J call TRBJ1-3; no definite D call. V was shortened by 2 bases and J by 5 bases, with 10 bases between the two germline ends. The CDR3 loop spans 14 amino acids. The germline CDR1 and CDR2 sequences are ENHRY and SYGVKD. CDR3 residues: CAISEPGDRNTIYF. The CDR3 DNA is TGTGCCATCAGTGAGCCCGGGGATAGAAACACCATATATTTT.

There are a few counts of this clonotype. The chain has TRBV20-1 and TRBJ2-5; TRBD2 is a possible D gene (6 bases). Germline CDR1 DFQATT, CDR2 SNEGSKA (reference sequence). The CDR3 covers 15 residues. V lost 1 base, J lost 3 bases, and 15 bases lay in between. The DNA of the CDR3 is TGCAGTGCTAGAGGGCCCCGGGACTTGAAAGAGACCCAGTACTTC. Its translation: CSARGPRDLKETQYF.

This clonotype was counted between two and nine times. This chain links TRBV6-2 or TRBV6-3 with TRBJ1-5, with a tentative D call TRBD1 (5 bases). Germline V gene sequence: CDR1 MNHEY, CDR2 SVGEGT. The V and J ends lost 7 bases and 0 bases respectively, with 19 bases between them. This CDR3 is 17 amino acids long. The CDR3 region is CASKPGRKVVSNQPQHF. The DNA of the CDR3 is TGTGCCAGCAAACCGGGACGGAAGGTCGTTAGCAATCAGCCCCAGCATTTT.

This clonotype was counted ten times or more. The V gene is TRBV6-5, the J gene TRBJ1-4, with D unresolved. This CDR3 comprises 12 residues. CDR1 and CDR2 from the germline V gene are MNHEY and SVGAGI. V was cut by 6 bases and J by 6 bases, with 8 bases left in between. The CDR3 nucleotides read TGTGCCAGCAGGGGTTTACATGAAAAACTGTTTTTT. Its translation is CASRGLHEKLFF.

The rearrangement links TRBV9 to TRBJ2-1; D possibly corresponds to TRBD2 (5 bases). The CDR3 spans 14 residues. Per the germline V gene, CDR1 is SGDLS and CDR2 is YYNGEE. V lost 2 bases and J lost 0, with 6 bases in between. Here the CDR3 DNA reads TGTGCCAGCAGCGTTACTAGCTCCTACAATGAGCAGTTCTTC. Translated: CASSVTSSYNEQFF.

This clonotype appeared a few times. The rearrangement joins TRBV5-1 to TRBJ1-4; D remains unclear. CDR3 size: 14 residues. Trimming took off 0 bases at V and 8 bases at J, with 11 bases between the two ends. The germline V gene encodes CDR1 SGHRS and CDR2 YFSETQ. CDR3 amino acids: CASSLGSRGEKLFF. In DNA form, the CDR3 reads TGCGCCAGCAGCTTGGGATCCCGAGGGGAAAAACTGTTTTTT. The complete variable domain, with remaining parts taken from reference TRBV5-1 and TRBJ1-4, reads KAGVTQTPRYLIKTRGQQVTLSCSPISGHRSVSWYQQTPGQGLQFLFEYFSETQRNKGNFPGRFSGRQFSNSRSEMNVSTLELGDSALYLCASSLGSRGEKLFFGSGTQLSVL.